A single sample gave rise to the 29 T cell receptor beta chains below, sequenced in a study of regulatory T cells in long-lasting Graves disease. CDR3 regions were amplified by Arm-PCR using iRepertoire HTBI primers to build TCR beta libraries. TCRdb analysed the multiplex PCR reads with MiXCR anew, one entry per CDR3 protein. Here the sample spans hundreds of thousands of distinct CDR3 sequences, 20% being singletons. Time point indicated: persistent/refractory GD, antithyroid drugs over 5 years with positive TRAb. TCR sequences were obtained from RNA taken from PBMCs. Sequencing was performed on peripheral blood mononuclear cells (PBMCs), taken when the disease was refractory, from a patient treated with antithyroid drugs. These receptor sequences come from a female donor with Graves disease.

This clonotype was seen only once. The final CDR3 position lacks the conserved phenylalanine or tryptophan, pointing to a likely read error. The V gene is TRBV25-1, the J gene TRBJ2-7, with a tentative D call TRBD2 (6 bases). CDR3 length: 15 amino acids. Deletions cut 3 bases from V and 3 bases from J, with 15 bases between. The germline CDR1 and CDR2 sequences are MGHDK and SYGVNS. Written as DNA, the CDR3 is TGTGCCAGCAGTGATGCGACCGGGGGAGACTACGAGCAGTACTCC. Its protein product is CASSDATGGDYEQYS.

There are a few counts of this clonotype. This chain uses TRBV29-1 with TRBJ1-4; 7 positions match TRBD1. After removal of 5 bases from V and 2 bases from J, the junction contained 2 bases not matched to a gene. Germline loops: CDR1 SQVTM, CDR2 ANQGSEA. This CDR3 comprises 13 residues. The CDR3 DNA sequence: TGCAGCGTTAAGGGGGCGACTAATGAAAAACTGTTTTTT. Residues: CSVKGATNEKLFF.

The chain joins TRBV5-6 to TRBJ1-1, with 10 bases that match TRBD1. The germline CDR1 and CDR2 sequences are SGHDT and YYEEEE. The CDR3 has 14 amino acids. The junction had 10 bases not matched to a gene; V was cut back by 4 bases and J by 10 bases. The CDR3: CASSPGTGVFVAFF. CDR3 bases: TGTGCCAGCAGCCCCGGGACAGGGGTGTTTGTAGCTTTCTTT.

This clonotype was picked up many times. This chain uses TRBV2 with TRBJ1-1, with a possible D match to TRBD1 (5 bases). The germline V gene encodes CDR1 SNHLY and CDR2 FYNNEI. This CDR3 contains 14 residues. The V gene lost 7 bases and the J gene lost 2 bases, with 14 bases spanning the gap. This chain's CDR3 is CASKSGTANTEAFF. Here the CDR3 DNA reads TGTGCCAGCAAAAGTGGGACCGCCAACACTGAAGCTTTCTTT.

This clonotype showed up just a few times. The V call is TRBV28, the J call TRBJ2-2; 7 bases align to TRBD1. With V trimmed by 3 bases and J by 4 bases, 11 bases remained unmatched. Germline values: CDR1 MDHEN, CDR2 SYDVKM. CDR3 length equals 17 residues. This CDR3 reads CASSFLRGLVPTGELFF. CDR3 nucleotides: TGTGCCAGCAGTTTTTTAAGGGGGCTTGTTCCCACCGGGGAGCTGTTTTTT.

This clonotype showed up many times. The V gene is TRBV4-2, the J gene TRBJ2-7; weak D call: TRBD2 (6 bases). CDR3 length equals 13 residues. The V and J ends lost 9 bases and 2 bases respectively, with 14 bases between them. CDR1 and CDR2 (germline): LGHNA, YNFKEQ. CDR3 in DNA: TGTGCCAGTGCGGGGAACAATGCCTACGAGCAGTACTTC. Translation: CASAGNNAYEQYF.

The gene calls are TRBV28 and TRBJ2-7, with D unresolved. Germline CDR1 is MDHEN and CDR2 is SYDVKM. Between the trimmed V and J ends, which lost 4 bases and 4 bases, there was a span of 14 bases. This CDR3 contains 14 residues. CDR3 nucleotide sequence: TGTGCCAGCAGTTCCCCGCCGACATCATACGAGCAGTACTTC. Its translation: CASSSPPTSYEQYF. Together with reference TRBV28 and TRBJ2-7, the CDR3 gives the full variable domain: DVKVTQSSRYLVKRTGEKVFLECVQDMDHENMFWYRQDPGLGLRLIYFSYDVKMKEKGDIPEGYSVSREKKERFSLILESASTNQTSMYLCASSSPPTSYEQYFGPGTRLTVT.

This clonotype was picked up a small number of times. This chain connects TRBV6-2 or TRBV6-3 to TRBJ2-7; D might be TRBD2 (6 bases). Trimming removed 2 bases from V and 0 bases from J, with 17 bases in between. Germline loops: CDR1 MNHEY, CDR2 SVGEGT. This CDR3 spans 17 amino acids. CDR3 residues: CASSYPLGRESSYEQYF. In DNA form, the CDR3 reads TGTGCCAGCAGTTACCCCTTGGGACGGGAGAGCTCCTACGAGCAGTACTTC.

This clonotype was seen only a few times. The chain combines TRBV4-1 with TRBJ2-7, with TRBD1 matching 7 bases. The CDR3 totals 14 residues. Germline loops: CDR1 MGHRA, CDR2 YSYEKL. Losses at the gene ends were 4 bases for V and 3 bases for J; bases not matched to a gene: 6. CDR3 DNA: TGCGCCAGCAGCCCCTCCAGGGGGAACTACGAGCAGTACTTC. Protein product: CASSPSRGNYEQYF.

The sample holds many counts of this clonotype. The rearrangement links TRBV28 to TRBJ2-7, with D hard to call. Germline lookup yields CDR1 MDHEN and CDR2 SYDVKM. The CDR3 sequence is 12 residues long. The V end was cut by 6 bases, the J end by 5 bases, with 11 bases between. In nucleotides, the CDR3 is TGTGCCAGCAGCCCCCAGTCCCACGAGCAGTACTTC. Protein: CASSPQSHEQYF.

This clonotype was recorded at least ten times. V gene TRBV12-3 or TRBV12-4 combines with J gene TRBJ1-5, with D possibly being TRBD1 (5 bases). The CDR3 loop spans 15 amino acids. Trimming pared 5 bases from V and 6 bases from J, leaving 17 bases between. CDR3: CASSPTQGSSQPQHF. CDR3 bases: TGTGCCAGCAGTCCCACCCAGGGTTCATCTCAGCCCCAGCATTTT.

Only a few counts were recorded for this clonotype. The V gene is TRBV19, the J gene TRBJ1-2, with D maybe TRBD1 (5 bases). Germline assignment: CDR1 LNHDA and CDR2 SQIVND (reference sequence). The length of the CDR3 is 13 residues. V was clipped by 5 bases and J by 4 bases, with 11 bases between them. The CDR3 loop is CASSLTEIYGYTF. As DNA, the CDR3 is TGTGCCAGTAGTCTGACAGAGATCTATGGCTACACCTTC.

This clonotype was observed a single time. An end of the junction differs from the germline gene, which may be a read error. The chain couples TRBV7-9 to TRBJ2-2; 7 bases map to TRBD2. CDR1 and CDR2 from the germline V gene are SEHNR and FQNEAQ (reference sequence). The CDR3 contains 15 residues. In nucleotides, the CDR3 is TGCGCCAGCAGCTTGTGGGAGGGCGGCACCGGGGAGCTGTTTTTT. This encodes CASSLWEGGTGELFF.

This chain uses TRBV6-1 with TRBJ2-7, with 14 bases fitting TRBD2. Germline V lookup: CDR1 MNHNS, CDR2 SASEGT. V trimming: 5 bases; J trimming: 3 bases; junction bases outside the gene matches: 6. This CDR3 contains 16 residues. CDR3: CASSPRGLAGDYEQYF. CDR3 DNA sequence: TGTGCCAGCAGTCCTAGGGGACTAGCGGGAGACTACGAGCAGTACTTC.

The chain has TRBV7-3 and TRBJ2-2; the match to TRBD2 covers 15 bases. The CDR3 consists of 18 residues. V lost 8 bases and J lost 4; bases outside the gene matches: 11. The germline gives CDR1 SGHTA, CDR2 FQGTGA. This CDR3 is CASRGLAGGVPSTGELFF. The DNA for the CDR3 is TGTGCCAGCCGAGGACTAGCGGGAGGGGTGCCCTCCACCGGGGAGCTGTTTTTT. Complete variable domain (other parts from reference TRBV7-3 and TRBJ2-2): GAGVSQTPSNKVTEKGKYVELRCDPISGHTALYWYRQSLGQGPEFLIYFQGTGAADDSGLPNDRFFAVRPEGSVSTLKIQRTERGDSAVYLCASRGLAGGVPSTGELFFGEGSRLTVL.

This clonotype was counted between two and nine times. The chain has TRBV19 and TRBJ1-6; D gene ambiguous. Germline V gene lookup returns CDR1 LNHDA and CDR2 SQIVND (reference sequence). Deletions cut 3 bases from V and 9 bases from J, with 12 bases between. This CDR3 has 14 amino acids. The CDR3 DNA is TGTGCCAGTAGTATCGGGCCAGCTACTTCACCCCTCCACTTT. It encodes CASSIGPATSPLHF.

This clonotype was seen many times. The CDR3, as DNA: TGCGCCAGCAGCTCGGGGGCCGCGAACACTGAAGCTTTCTTT. It specifies CASSSGAANTEAFF. The chain carries TRBV5-1 and TRBJ1-1; D perhaps matches TRBD1 (6 bases). CDR1 is SGHRS, CDR2 YFSETQ, per germline. This CDR3 has 14 amino acids. V lost 3 bases to trimming and J lost 1 base, with 10 bases between them.

This clonotype was recorded once. This rearrangement joins TRBV10-3 to TRBJ2-2; D is unclear. Germline lookup yields CDR1 ENHRY and CDR2 SYGVKD. Trimming took 6 bases from V and 5 from J, leaving 4 bases between them. The CDR3 covers 11 residues. The CDR3 is CAIRLTGELFF. The DNA for the CDR3 is TGTGCCATCAGACTAACCGGGGAGCTGTTTTTT.

Turning to this clonotype: Germline and junction disagree at one end, which may indicate a read error. V gene TRBV9 combines with J gene TRBJ2-2; 9 bases map to TRBD2. The germline V gene has CDR1 SGDLS and CDR2 YYNGEE. The CDR3 covers 23 residues. The CDR3 region has the DNA TGTGACAGCAGCGCGGGACTAGCACCATACCGTGTCTTTTACGACGCGAACACCGGGGAGCTGTTTTTT. It is translated as CDSSAGLAPYRVFYDANTGELFF.

This clonotype was observed many times. CDR3 nucleotides: TGTGCCAGCAGTTTCCGGGGGTCCTATGGCTACACCTTC. Translation: CASSFRGSYGYTF. This chain uses TRBV28 with TRBJ1-2, with D possibly TRBD1 on 5 matching bases. Germline assignment: CDR1 MDHEN and CDR2 SYDVKM. This CDR3 is built from 13 residues. The ends were cut back, 3 bases at V and 4 bases at J, with 9 bases in the middle.

This chain uses TRBV6-2 or TRBV6-3 with TRBJ1-3; no firm D call. Germline assignment: CDR1 MNHEY and CDR2 SVGEGT. This CDR3 region has 15 residues. With 0 bases removed from V and 5 bases from J, the gap between germline ends came to 11 bases. The CDR3 is CASSYSWQTRNTIYF. DNA of the CDR3: TGTGCCAGCAGTTACTCTTGGCAAACGAGAAACACCATATATTTT.

This clonotype has a single count. The junction does not match germline at one end; this may be a read error. The gene calls are TRBV7-2 and TRBJ2-4; no clear D gene. CDR3 size: 14 residues. The germline V gene has CDR1 SGHTA and CDR2 FQGNSA. The CDR3, as DNA: TGTGCCGGCAGCTTAGATAGGGTCAAAAACATTCAGTACTTC. Residues: CAGSLDRVKNIQYF.

The CDR3 coding sequence is TGTGCCAGCACCCGGACAGGGGATTATTCACCCCTCCACTTT. Amino acid sequence: CASTRTGDYSPLHF. The chain links TRBV2 to TRBJ1-6; the match to TRBD1 covers 9 bases. CDR3 size: 14 residues. V shed 7 bases, J shed 8 bases, and the junction held 6 bases outside the gene matches. Per germline, CDR1 SNHLY and CDR2 FYNNEI.

The CDR3 region has the DNA TGTGCCAGCAGTTTCCTCGGACATCTCACCGGGGAGCTGTTTTTT. As protein: CASSFLGHLTGELFF. This chain connects TRBV27 to TRBJ2-2; tentative D call: TRBD1 (5 bases). V lost 3 bases to trimming and J lost 4 bases, with 12 bases between them. The CDR3 extends over 15 amino acids. CDR1 and CDR2 (germline): MNHEY, SMNVEV (reference sequence).

The V and J genes are TRBV6-1 and TRBJ2-7; tentative D call: TRBD2 (5 bases). This CDR3 is 13 amino acids long. Germline values: CDR1 MNHNS, CDR2 SASEGT. The V end was cut by 5 bases, the J end by 3 bases, with 11 bases between. In DNA, the CDR3 is TGTGCCAGCAGTAACGAGGGTCTCTACGAGCAGTACTTC. Its protein is CASSNEGLYEQYF.

V usage is TRBV7-2 and J usage is TRBJ2-6; weak D call: TRBD2 (5 bases). The CDR3 totals 18 residues. Germline CDR1 SGHTA, CDR2 FQGNSA. Between the trimmed V and J ends, which lost 6 bases and 4 bases, there was a span of 22 bases. The CDR3 DNA reads as TGTGCCAGCAGATACCCGGTGGAGGATGGGTACGGGGCCAACGTCCTGACTTTC. This gives the protein CASRYPVEDGYGANVLTF. The full variable domain, completed using reference TRBV7-2 and TRBJ2-6, is GAGVSQSPSNKVTEKGKDVELRCDPISGHTALYWYRQSLGQGLEFLIYFQGNSAPDKSGLPSDRFSAERTGGSVSTLTIQRTQQEDSAVYLCASRYPVEDGYGANVLTFGAGSRLTVL.

Concerning this clonotype itself: A much larger clone lies one base from this, so it may be a read error. The chain recombines TRBV2 with TRBJ1-2; D is unclear. The CDR3 sequence is 13 residues long. Germline V gene lookup returns CDR1 SNHLY and CDR2 FYNNEI. Here the CDR3 DNA reads TGTGCCAGCAGTGAAGTCCGGGCTTCTGGCTGCACCTTC. As protein: CASSEVRASGCTF. Based on the CDR3 plus reference TRBV2 and TRBJ1-2, the full variable domain is EPEVTQTPSHQVTQMGQEVILRCVPISNHLYFYWYRQILGQKVEFLVSFYNNEISEKSEIFDDQFSVERPDGSNFTLKIRSTKLEDSAMYFCASSEVRASGCTFGSGTRLTVV.

In its sample, this clonotype was seen many times. V and J are TRBV15 and TRBJ2-7; perhaps D is TRBD1 or TRBD2 (6 bases each). Per germline, CDR1 LNHNV and CDR2 YYDKDF (reference sequence). Trimming left V 1 base short and J 0 bases short, with 10 bases between. The CDR3 sequence is 15 residues long. The CDR3 reads CATSRARGLSYEQYF. The CDR3 DNA is TGTGCCACCAGCAGAGCTCGGGGGCTCTCCTACGAGCAGTACTTC.

The V gene is TRBV5-1, the J gene TRBJ1-2; TRBD1 matches 10 bases. The V segment lost 0 bases and the J segment 5 bases; nucleotides outside the gene matches: 7. CDR1 is SGHRS, CDR2 YFSETQ, per germline. This CDR3 is 16 amino acids long. CDR3 sequence reads: CASSLAPGQGRYGYTF. CDR3 coding DNA: TGCGCCAGCAGCTTGGCCCCGGGACAGGGGCGGTATGGCTACACCTTC.